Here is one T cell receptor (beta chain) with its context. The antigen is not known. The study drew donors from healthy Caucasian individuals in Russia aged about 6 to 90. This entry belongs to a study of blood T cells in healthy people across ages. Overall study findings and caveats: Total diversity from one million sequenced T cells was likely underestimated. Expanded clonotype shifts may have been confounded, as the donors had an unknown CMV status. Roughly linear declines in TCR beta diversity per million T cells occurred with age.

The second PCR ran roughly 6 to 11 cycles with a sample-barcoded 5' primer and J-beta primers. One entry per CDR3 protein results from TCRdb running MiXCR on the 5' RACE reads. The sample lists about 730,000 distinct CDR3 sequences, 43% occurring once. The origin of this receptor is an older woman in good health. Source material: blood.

The CDR3, as DNA: TGTGCCAGCAAGAGTAGCGGGAGGCCACCTAGTGAGCAGTTCTTC. It specifies CASKSSGRPPSEQFF. V usage is TRBV28 and J usage is TRBJ2-1; TRBD2 matches at 10 bases. The CDR3 totals 15 residues. Germline lookup yields CDR1 MDHEN and CDR2 SYDVKM. The V gene end was trimmed by 7 bases and the J gene end by 9 bases; junction bases not matched to a gene: 12.